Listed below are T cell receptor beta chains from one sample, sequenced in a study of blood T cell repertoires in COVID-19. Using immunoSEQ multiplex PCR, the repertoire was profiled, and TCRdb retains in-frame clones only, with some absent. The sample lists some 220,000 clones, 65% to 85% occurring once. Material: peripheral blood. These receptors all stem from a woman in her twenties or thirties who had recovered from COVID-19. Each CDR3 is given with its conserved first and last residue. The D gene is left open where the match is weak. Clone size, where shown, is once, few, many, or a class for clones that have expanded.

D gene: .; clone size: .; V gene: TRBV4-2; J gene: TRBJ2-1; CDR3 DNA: TGTGCCAGCAGCCAAGATGCGCTATCAAACAATGAGCAGTTCTTC; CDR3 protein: CASSQDALSNNEQFF
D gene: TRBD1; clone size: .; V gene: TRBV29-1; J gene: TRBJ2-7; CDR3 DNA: TGCAGCGTTTGGGACAGGGAATACGAGCAGTACTTC; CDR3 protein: CSVWDREYEQYF
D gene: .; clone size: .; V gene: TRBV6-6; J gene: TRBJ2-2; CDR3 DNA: TGTGCCAGCAGTTACCCGACAGGCCGAAGCCTGTTTTTT; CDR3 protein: CASSYPTGRSLFF
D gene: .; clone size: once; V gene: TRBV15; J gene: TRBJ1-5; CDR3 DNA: TGTGCCACCAGCAGACACCCCGACACGGCCGGGGGACCCCAGCATTTT; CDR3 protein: CATSRHPDTAGGPQHF
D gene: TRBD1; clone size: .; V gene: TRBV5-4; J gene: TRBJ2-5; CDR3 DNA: TGTGCCAGCAGCTTGGCCCGGGACAGGGTTCGTGAAGAGACCCAGTACTTC; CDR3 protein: CASSLARDRVREETQYF
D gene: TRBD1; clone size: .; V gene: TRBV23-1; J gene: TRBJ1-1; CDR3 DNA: TGCGCCAGCAGTCACTTCCCCGGGACAGGGGGAACTGAAGCTTTCTTT; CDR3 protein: CASSHFPGTGGTEAFF
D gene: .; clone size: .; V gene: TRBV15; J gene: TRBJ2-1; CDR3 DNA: TGTGCCACCAGCAGAAGAAGCGGGCCATGGCACAATGAGCAGTTCTTC; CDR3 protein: CATSRRSGPWHNEQFF
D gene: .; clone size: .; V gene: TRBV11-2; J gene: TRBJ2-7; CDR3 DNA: TGTGCCAGCAGCTTAGGTCGGGTCTACGAGCAGTACTTC; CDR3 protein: CASSLGRVYEQYF
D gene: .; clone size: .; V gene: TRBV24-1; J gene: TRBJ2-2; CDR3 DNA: TGTGCCACCAGTGTCCGGAGGGGCACCGGGGAGCTGTTTTTT; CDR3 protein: CATSVRRGTGELFF
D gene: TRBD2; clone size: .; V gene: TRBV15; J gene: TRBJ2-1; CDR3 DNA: TGTGCCACCAGCAGAGATTCTGGCTCGGGACTAGCGACCTACAATGAGCAGTTCTTC; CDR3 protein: CATSRDSGSGLATYNEQFF
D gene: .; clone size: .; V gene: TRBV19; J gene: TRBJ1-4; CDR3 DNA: TGTGCCAGTAGTATTCTTTTCGGAAAACTGTTTTTT; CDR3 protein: CASSILFGKLFF
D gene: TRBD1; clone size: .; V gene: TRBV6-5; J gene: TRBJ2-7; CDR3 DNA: TGTGCCAGCAGTCCGACAGGGGGTGTCTACGAGCAGTACTTC; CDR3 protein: CASSPTGGVYEQYF
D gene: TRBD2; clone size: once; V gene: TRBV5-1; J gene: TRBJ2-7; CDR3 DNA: TGCGCCAGCAGCCAAAGTACTAGCGGTGGGCCCTACGAGCAGTACTTC; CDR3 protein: CASSQSTSGGPYEQYF
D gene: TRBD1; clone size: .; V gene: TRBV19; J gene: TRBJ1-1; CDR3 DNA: TGTGCCAGTAGTATGACAGGGTCTGGGAACACTGAAGCTTTCTTT; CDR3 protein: CASSMTGSGNTEAFF
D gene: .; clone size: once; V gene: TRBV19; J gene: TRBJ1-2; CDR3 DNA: TGTGCCAGTATGTCGCTACAGAATCATTATGGCTACACCTTC; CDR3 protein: CASMSLQNHYGYTF
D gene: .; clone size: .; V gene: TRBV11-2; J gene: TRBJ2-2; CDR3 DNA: TGTGCCAGCAGATCCGGGACAACGAACACCGGGGAGCTGTTTTTT; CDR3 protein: CASRSGTTNTGELFF
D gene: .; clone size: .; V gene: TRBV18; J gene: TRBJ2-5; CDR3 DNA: TGTGCCAGCTCACCAATCTCCACTCTAGTGCGGGAAGAGACCCAGTACTTC; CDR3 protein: CASSPISTLVREETQYF
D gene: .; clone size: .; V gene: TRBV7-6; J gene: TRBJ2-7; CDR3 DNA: TGTGCCAGCAGCTTAGGGGCAGGGAAGGGGGAGCAGTACTTC; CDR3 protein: CASSLGAGKGEQYF
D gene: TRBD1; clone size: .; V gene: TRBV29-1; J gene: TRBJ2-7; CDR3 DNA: TGCAGCGTTGAAGGGACGCTGGACAGGGGGAATAGTTACGAGCAGTACTTC; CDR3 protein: CSVEGTLDRGNSYEQYF
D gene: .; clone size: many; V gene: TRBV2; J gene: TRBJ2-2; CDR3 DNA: TGTGCCAGCAGTCTTAGCATGACCGGGGAGCTGTTTTTT; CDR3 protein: CASSLSMTGELFF
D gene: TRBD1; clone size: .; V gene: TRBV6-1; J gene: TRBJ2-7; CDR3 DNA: TGTGCCAGCAGTGAAGCCGGGACAGGGGCACTACACTTC; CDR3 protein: CASSEAGTGALHF
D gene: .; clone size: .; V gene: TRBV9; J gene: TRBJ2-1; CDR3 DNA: TGTGCCAGCAGTTTTAGAGGAGATGAGCAGTTCTTC; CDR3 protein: CASSFRGDEQFF
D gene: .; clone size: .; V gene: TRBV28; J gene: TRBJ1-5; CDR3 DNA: TGTGCCAGCGGGGAGGGGACGGGGTTAAGCAATCAGCCCCAGCATTTT; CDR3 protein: CASGEGTGLSNQPQHF
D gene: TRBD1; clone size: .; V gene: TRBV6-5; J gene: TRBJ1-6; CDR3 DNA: TGTGCCAGCAGTTACGGGACAGCGAATTCACCCCTCCACTTT; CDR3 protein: CASSYGTANSPLHF
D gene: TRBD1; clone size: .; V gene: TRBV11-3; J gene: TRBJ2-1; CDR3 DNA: TGTGCCAGCAGCTTAGCCCGACGGGACCCCACAGGGGGTGAGCAGTTCTTC; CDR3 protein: CASSLARRDPTGGEQFF
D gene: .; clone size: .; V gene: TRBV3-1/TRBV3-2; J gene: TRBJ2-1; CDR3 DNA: TGTGCCAGCAGCCAAGAAATAATGGGCGTTGAGCAGTTCTTC; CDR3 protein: CASSQEIMGVEQFF
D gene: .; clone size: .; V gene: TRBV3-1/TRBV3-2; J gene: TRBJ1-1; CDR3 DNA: TGTGCCAGCAGCCCCCGGGACACCGAAGCTTTCTTT; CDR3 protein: CASSPRDTEAFF
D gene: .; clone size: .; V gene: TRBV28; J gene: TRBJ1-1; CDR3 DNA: TGTGCCAGCAGCCTGACAGGGAACACTGAAGCTTTCTTT; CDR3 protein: CASSLTGNTEAFF
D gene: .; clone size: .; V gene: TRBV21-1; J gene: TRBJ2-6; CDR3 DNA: TGTGCCAGCAGCACCCGGGGGACTGGGGCCAACGTCCTGACTTTC; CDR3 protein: CASSTRGTGANVLTF
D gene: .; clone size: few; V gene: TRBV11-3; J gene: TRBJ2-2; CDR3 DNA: TGTGCCAGCAGCTCCTCGAGACAAGCGAACACCGGGGAGCTGTTTTTT; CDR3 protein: CASSSSRQANTGELFF
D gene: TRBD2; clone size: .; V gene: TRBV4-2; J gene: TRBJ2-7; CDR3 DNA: TGTGCCAGCAGCCAAGAGTTCGTAGCGGGAGGAGAGGAGCAGTACTTC; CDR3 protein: CASSQEFVAGGEEQYF
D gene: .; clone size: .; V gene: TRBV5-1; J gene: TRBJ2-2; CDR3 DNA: TGCGCCAGCAGCTATGGCGCAGGGGATTTCGGGGAGCTGTTTTTT; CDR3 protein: CASSYGAGDFGELFF
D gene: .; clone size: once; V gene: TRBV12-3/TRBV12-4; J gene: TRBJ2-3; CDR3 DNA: TGTGCCAGCACCGGGACTGGCACAGATACGCAGTATTTT; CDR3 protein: CASTGTGTDTQYF
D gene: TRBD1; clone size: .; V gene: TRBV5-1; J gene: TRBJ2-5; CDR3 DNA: TGCGCCAGCAGCAATGGGGACAGCCAAGAGACCCAGTACTTC; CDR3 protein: CASSNGDSQETQYF
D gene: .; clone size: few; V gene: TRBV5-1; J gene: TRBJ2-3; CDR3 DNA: TGCGCCAGCAGCTTAGCAGGGGACGGCACAGATACGCAGTATTTT; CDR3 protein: CASSLAGDGTDTQYF
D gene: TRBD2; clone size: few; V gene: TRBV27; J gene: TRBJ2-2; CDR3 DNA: TGTGCCAGCAGTTTACTAGCGGGAGATAACACCGGGGAGCTGTTTTTT; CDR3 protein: CASSLLAGDNTGELFF
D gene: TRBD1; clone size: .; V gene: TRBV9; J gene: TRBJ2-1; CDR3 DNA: TGTGCCAGCAGCGTAGAGGGGGCCCAGTCCTACAATGAGCAGTTCTTC; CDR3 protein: CASSVEGAQSYNEQFF
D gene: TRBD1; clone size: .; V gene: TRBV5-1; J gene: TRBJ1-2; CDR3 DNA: TGCGCCAGCAGCTTGTGGGGGACCGGGACAGGGTTGTATGGCTACACCTTC; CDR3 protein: CASSLWGTGTGLYGYTF
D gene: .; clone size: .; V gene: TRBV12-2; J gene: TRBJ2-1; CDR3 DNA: TGTGCAAGTCGCTTTATTCGGGCTAGCGGGAGAGTGCCCTACAATGAGCAGTTCTTC; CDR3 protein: CASRFIRASGRVPYNEQFF
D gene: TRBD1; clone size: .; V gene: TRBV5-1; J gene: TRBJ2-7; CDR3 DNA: TGCGCCAGCAGCTTGGCGAGGACAGGATACGAGCAGTACTTC; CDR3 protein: CASSLARTGYEQYF
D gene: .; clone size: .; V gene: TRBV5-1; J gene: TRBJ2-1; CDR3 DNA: TGCGCCAGCACCCCAGCGTCTACCAGCAATGAGCAGTTCTTC; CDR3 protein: CASTPASTSNEQFF
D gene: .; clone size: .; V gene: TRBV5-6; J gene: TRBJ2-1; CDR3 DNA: TGTGCCAGCACCCTCAGAGCGGAGCAGTTCTTC; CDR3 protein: CASTLRAEQFF
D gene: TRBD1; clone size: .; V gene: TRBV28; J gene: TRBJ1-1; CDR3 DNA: TGTGCCAGCACTCCAAGGGGGCTGGGCACTGAAGCTTTCTTT; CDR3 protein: CASTPRGLGTEAFF
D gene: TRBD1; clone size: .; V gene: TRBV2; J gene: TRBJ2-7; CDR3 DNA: TGTGCCAGCAGTGGTAACAGGGGATCCTACGAGCAGTACTTC; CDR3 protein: CASSGNRGSYEQYF
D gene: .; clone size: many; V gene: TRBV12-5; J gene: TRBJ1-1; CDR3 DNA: TGTGCTAGTGGTGAACAGGGCGGAGAAGCTTTCTTT; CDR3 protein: CASGEQGGEAFF